Presented here are 19 T cell receptor beta chains from one specimen sequenced in a study of vaccination and CD4 T cells after COVID-19. Noted time point: late sampling 161 to 241 days after vaccination in a few convalescent patients. TCRdb recomputed calls from the PCR reads with MiXCR, one row per CDR3 protein. The sample has some 29,000 distinct CDR3 sequences, roughly 51% seen once. Sequences were derived from CD4+ T cells from blood, sampled about 7 months after SARS-CoV-2 vaccination. The source is a human donor who had recovered from COVID-19.

V is TRBV28 and J is TRBJ2-1, with 8 bases aligning to TRBD2. Trimming cost V 5 bases and J 4 bases; bases outside gene matches: 7. Germline CDR1 is MDHEN and CDR2 is SYDVKM. The CDR3 covers 15 residues. CDR3 in DNA: TGTGCCAGCAGTCCCACTAGCGGAGCTTACAATGAGCAGTTCTTC. The encoded protein is CASSPTSGAYNEQFF. The variable domain in full, with the rest retrieved from reference TRBV28 and TRBJ2-1, is DVKVTQSSRYLVKRTGEKVFLECVQDMDHENMFWYRQDPGLGLRLIYFSYDVKMKEKGDIPEGYSVSREKKERFSLILESASTNQTSMYLCASSPTSGAYNEQFFGPGTRLTVL.

This clonotype was counted a few times. The J gene is TRBJ1-2, the V gene TRBV20-1, with 11 bases fitting TRBD1. The germline CDR1 and CDR2 sequences are DFQATT and SNEGSKA (reference sequence). This CDR3 is 13 amino acids long. V dropped 5 bases and J dropped 5; count of bases not matched to a gene: 4. CDR3 in amino acids: CSASDRGRYGYTF. The CDR3 bases are TGCAGTGCTTCGGACAGGGGGCGTTATGGCTACACCTTC.

The genes are TRBV29-1 and TRBJ2-2; D is undetermined. Between the trimmed V and J ends, which lost 7 bases and 3 bases, there was a span of 12 bases. This CDR3 contains 13 residues. The germline V gene encodes CDR1 SQVTM and CDR2 ANQGSEA. In DNA, the CDR3 is TGCAGCGCCCTACGGCAGGACACCGGGGAGCTGTTTTTT. Protein: CSALRQDTGELFF.

This clonotype was observed a single time. The chain recombines TRBV27 with TRBJ2-1; the D gene could be TRBD1 or TRBD2 (5 bases each). V was cut by 1 base and J by 4 bases, with 14 bases left in between. This CDR3 comprises 16 residues. Germline CDR1 and CDR2: MNHEY and SMNVEV (reference sequence). In DNA form, the CDR3 reads TGTGCCAGCAGTTTATTACGACGGGACGGATACAATGAGCAGTTCTTC. Its translation is CASSLLRRDGYNEQFF.

This clonotype was seen a few times. The V and J genes are TRBV27 and TRBJ2-1; D is ambiguous. V dropped 0 bases and J dropped 10 bases, with 22 bases sitting between them. From germline, CDR1 is MNHEY and CDR2 SMNVEV (reference sequence). This CDR3 contains 17 residues. CDR3 DNA sequence: TGTGCCAGCAGTTTATCCTGGAAGGGAATCGTTATGGGGGAGCAGTTCTTC. Protein: CASSLSWKGIVMGEQFF.

This clonotype was counted a few times. The gene calls are TRBV27 and TRBJ1-1, with unresolved D. The CDR3 is 13 residues long. Germline-derived CDR1 and CDR2 are MNHEY and SMNVEV (reference sequence). V was trimmed by 5 bases and J by 1 base, leaving 8 bases between them. In DNA, the CDR3 is TGTGCCAGCAGTCCCCTCGGGAACACTGAAGCTTTCTTT. It encodes CASSPLGNTEAFF.

This clonotype was seen a few times. This sequence joins TRBV19 and TRBJ2-7; no clear D gene. The V end lost 4 bases, the J end lost 3 bases, and 7 bases lay between the germline ends. The germline gives CDR1 LNHDA, CDR2 SQIVND (reference sequence). CDR3 length: 12 residues. CDR3 protein: CASSTRGYEQYF. The CDR3 nucleotides are TGTGCCAGTAGTACCCGCGGCTACGAGCAGTACTTC.

Sample share makes this clonotype medium-sized. The J gene is TRBJ2-3, the V gene TRBV6-2 or TRBV6-3; TRBD2 agrees at 7 bases. Germline CDR1 reads MNHEY; CDR2 reads SVGEGT. Trimming took 3 bases from V and 2 from J; bases not matched to a gene: 2. The CDR3 runs 14 residues. The CDR3 region has the DNA TGTGCCAGCAGTTATGGGGGGGACACAGATACGCAGTATTTT. It yields the protein CASSYGGDTDTQYF.

V usage is TRBV7-9 and J usage is TRBJ2-1; 7 nucleotides match TRBD2. Germline V gene lookup returns CDR1 SEHNR and CDR2 FQNEAQ (reference sequence). The V segment lost 5 bases and the J segment 6 bases; nucleotides outside the gene matches: 16. The CDR3 sequence is 17 residues long. DNA for the CDR3: TGTGCCAGCAGCCCCCCCTTCAGGCTAGCGGTGTCCAATGAGCAGTTCTTC. Translated: CASSPPFRLAVSNEQFF.

V gene TRBV5-1 combines with J gene TRBJ2-1; 10 nucleotides align to TRBD1. The V segment lost 4 bases and the J segment 2 bases; nucleotides outside the gene matches: 6. The CDR3 loop spans 16 amino acids. Per germline, CDR1 SGHRS and CDR2 YFSETQ. The CDR3 is CASSIRTGGPYNEQFF. In DNA, the CDR3 is TGCGCCAGCAGCATCCGGACAGGGGGTCCCTACAATGAGCAGTTCTTC.

This clonotype was recorded only once. The chain couples TRBV11-3 to TRBJ1-1, with D hard to call. The germline CDR1 and CDR2 sequences are SGHNT and YENEEA. This CDR3 has 15 residues. Trimming shortened V by 0 bases and J by 10 bases, and 18 bases separated the two germline ends. The CDR3 DNA follows: TGTGCCAGCAGCTTAGATTCATCCGGGGTCGGGTTAGCTTTCTTT. This translates into CASSLDSSGVGLAFF.

The sample holds a few counts of this clonotype. The chain couples TRBV28 to TRBJ1-5, with 9 bases matching TRBD1. The ends lost 4 bases at V and 5 bases at J; junction bases unmatched: 9. There are 16 residues in the CDR3. Germline assignment: CDR1 MDHEN and CDR2 SYDVKM. DNA of the CDR3: TGTGCCAGCAGTTCAGTCCCGGGACAGGGAGATCAGCCCCAGCATTTT. Translating gives CASSSVPGQGDQPQHF.

V usage is TRBV20-1 and J usage is TRBJ2-3; 7 bases are shared with TRBD1. Germline CDR1 DFQATT, CDR2 SNEGSKA (reference sequence). V was clipped by 1 base and J by 3 bases; unmatched bases: 10. The CDR3 sequence is 16 residues long. The CDR3 loop reads CSARGWSTGLTDTQYF. The CDR3 DNA reads as TGCAGTGCTAGAGGTTGGTCGACAGGGTTGACAGATACGCAGTATTTT.

J is TRBJ2-7 and V is TRBV20-1; D may match TRBD1 or TRBD2 (6 bases each). The CDR3 contains 14 residues. CDR1 DFQATT and CDR2 SNEGSKA come from the germline V gene (reference sequence). Trimming took 2 bases from V and 3 from J, leaving 14 bases between them. The chain's CDR3 is CSARRGEEFYEQYF. In DNA, the CDR3 is TGCAGTGCTAGAAGGGGGGAGGAGTTCTACGAGCAGTACTTC.

There are a few counts of this clonotype. This chain links TRBV11-2 with TRBJ1-2; D unclear. V gave up 7 bases and J gave up 5 bases, with 17 bases separating them. The length of the CDR3 is 14 residues. The germline gives CDR1 SGHAT, CDR2 FQNNGV. In nucleotides, the CDR3 is TGTGCCAGCACCTCTGGTACGACGGGATATGGCTACACCTTC. Translated, it gives CASTSGTTGYGYTF.

This clonotype was counted only a few times. The chain recombines TRBV27 with TRBJ2-2; D is unclear. Germline V gene lookup returns CDR1 MNHEY and CDR2 SMNVEV (reference sequence). Trimming took off 5 bases at V and 8 bases at J, with 9 bases between the two ends. The length of the CDR3 is 12 residues. CDR3: CASSLRRGELFF. The DNA for the CDR3 is TGTGCCAGCAGTCTCAGGCGAGGGGAGCTGTTTTTT.

J is TRBJ2-1 and V is TRBV7-3; 11 bases align to TRBD1. The CDR3 has 15 amino acids. The germline V gene has CDR1 SGHTA and CDR2 FQGTGA. Trimming removed 5 bases from V and 16 bases from J; junction bases left unmatched: 16. The DNA for the CDR3 is TGTGCCAGCAGCCCCTCCGGACAGGGGGCGTTCGAGCCCTTCTTC. As protein: CASSPSGQGAFEPFF.

This clonotype showed up just once. The chain has TRBV20-1 and TRBJ2-1; the match to TRBD2 covers 8 bases. The germline gives CDR1 DFQATT, CDR2 SNEGSKA (reference sequence). CDR3 size: 14 residues. Trimming cost V 3 bases and J 7 bases; bases outside gene matches: 8. The CDR3 reads CSASGTSRGNEQFF. The CDR3, as DNA: TGCAGTGCTAGCGGGACTAGTAGAGGGAATGAGCAGTTCTTC.

This clonotype was counted only a few times. The chain links TRBV6-6 to TRBJ2-3, with TRBD2 identical over 7 bases. Germline-derived CDR1 and CDR2 are MNHNY and SVGAGI (reference sequence). The V and J ends lost 2 bases and 10 bases, in that order; junction bases with no gene match: 9. The CDR3 contains 14 residues. The CDR3 loop is CASSYQPREKPQYF. CDR3 nucleotides: TGTGCCAGCAGTTACCAGCCGCGGGAGAAGCCGCAGTATTTT.